The clone carrying this TCR beta chain showed up just a few times. No antigen is known for it. Making TCR cDNA involved 5'RACE template switching, which added UMIs and a universal primer site. TCRdb passed the 5' RACE reads through MiXCR, listing each CDR3 protein once. Counted here are around 590,000 distinct CDR3 sequences, about 12% occurring once; the ten biggest clones make up 14% to 15%. This sample was taken from a study of T cells after yellow fever vaccination. As for the study in general: Fractions of low cell number were prepared using SMART-Seq v4 Ultra Low Input.

Notes on the study in general: Booster samples showed a return of most primary-vaccination clones (around 96% CD4, approximately 90% CD8).

This TCR derives from a man younger than 45 who received the YFV17D yellow fever vaccine. The sequenced sample was PBMCs, obtained on the day of the yellow fever booster vaccination.

The CDR3 bases are TGTGCCATCAGTGAGTCTTATCTTAGCCAGGGGGCGCCGTACGAGCAGTACTTC. Translated: CAISESYLSQGAPYEQYF. The genes are TRBV10-3 and TRBJ2-7, with 8 nucleotides matching TRBD1. The CDR3 consists of 18 residues. V gave up 0 bases and J gave up 4 bases; unmatched junction bases: 14. CDR1 ENHRY and CDR2 SYGVKD come from the germline V gene.